This T cell receptor beta chain was captured in a study of regulatory T cells in long-lasting Graves disease. In building TCR beta libraries, iRepertoire HTBI primers were used together with Arm-PCR of CDR3 regions. MiXCR, run by TCRdb on the multiplex PCR reads, gives a single entry per CDR3 protein. The data hold 400,000 to 450,000 distinct CDR3 sequences, with 20% to 30% observed a single time. This clonotype was counted ten times or more. Sample time point: persistent/refractory GD, antithyroid drugs over 5 years with positive TRAb. From RNA extracted from PBMCs, the TCR library was made. Trimming took 4 bases from V and 6 from J; bases not matched to a gene: 4. Germline V gives CDR1 SGHRS, CDR2 YFSETQ. The CDR3 has 13 residues.

Sequenced here: peripheral blood mononuclear cells (PBMCs), sampled when the disease was refractory, from a patient treated with antithyroid drugs. This clonotype was obtained from a female donor with Graves disease. V gene TRBV5-1 combines with J gene TRBJ1-1; 9 bases are a match to TRBD1. CDR3 protein: CASSVRTGAEAFF. CDR3 nucleotide sequence: TGCGCCAGCAGCGTTAGGACAGGGGCTGAAGCTTTCTTT.